This TCR beta chain is drawn from a study of cytomegalovirus exposure and HLA in healthy donors. With V trimmed by 3 bases and J by 0 bases, 13 bases remained unmatched. The V gene's germline CDR1 is GTSNPN and CDR2 SVGIG (reference sequence). CDR3 length: 18 residues. PCR primers comprised 60 Vbeta and 13 Jbeta primers. The protocol was immunoSEQ multiplex PCR, while the TCRdb copy is restricted to in-frame clones and leaves out a portion. Among tens of thousands of clones listed, 70% to 75% were seen once. Notes on this clone: What it binds is unknown.

Whole-study results and caveats: Among donors in an Asian-associated ancestry cluster, a later analysis reportedly found fewer N-insertions than the roughly 610-donor mean. Sequence variants that were highly shared formed a cluster that was likely a sequencing artifact. Diagnosis of cytomegalovirus status made by the classifier reportedly showed high specificity and sensitivity.

This rearrangement joins TRBV30 to TRBJ2-3; TRBD2 aligns across 9 bases. This receptor was identified in a woman in her twenties or thirties in good health and CMV-seropositive. Input material: PBMCs. In DNA form, the CDR3 reads TGTGCCTGGAGGATAAACCTCAGGACTAGCGTGAGCACAGATACGCAGTATTTT. Protein: CAWRINLRTSVSTDTQYF.